What follows are 17 T cell receptor beta chains derived from one specimen sequenced in a study of T cell repertoires in cytomegalovirus infection (dated by TCRdb to between 2018 and 2020). The sequencer listed for this sample is Illumina HiSeq 1500. The raw public reads went through TCRdb reprocessing: fastp at Q25, MiXCR clone calling, in-frame beta chains kept. Here each entry gathers all rows of one CDR3 protein and keeps the most common genes and DNA. The sample includes around 740,000 distinct CDR3 sequences, with approximately 34% observed a single time. The top ten constitute under 3.5% of the sample. Sequencing used PBMCs. The source of these receptors is a human donor in good health (CMV status not recorded). Some clones in this sample may be carry-over from other donors' samples.

The chain has TRBV7-6 and TRBJ2-7, with 7 nucleotides matching TRBD2. The CDR3 spans 16 residues. From germline, CDR1 is SGHVS and CDR2 FNYEAQ. V was pared by 5 bases and J by 2 bases, with 12 bases of the junction left unmatched. CDR3 sequence reads: CASSLMVAGEPYEQYF. The CDR3 region has the DNA TGTGCCAGCAGCCTAATGGTTGCGGGGGAACCCTACGAGCAGTACTTC.

This clonotype was detected only once. The gene calls are TRBV7-4 and TRBJ2-7, with a tentative D call TRBD2 (5 bases). Trimming took 1 base from V and 3 from J, leaving 19 bases between them. The CDR3 sequence is 17 residues long. Per germline, CDR1 SGHVT and CDR2 SQSDAQ. Written as DNA, the CDR3 is TGTGCCAGCAGCTTAGAACGGACGGCCGGGGTACTCTACGAGCAGTACTTC. Amino acids: CASSLERTAGVLYEQYF.

This clonotype was counted ten times or more. The chain has TRBV7-2 and TRBJ1-2; D is possibly TRBD1 (5 bases). The CDR3 is 16 residues long. CDR1 SGHTA and CDR2 FQGNSA come from the germline V gene. The ends were cut back, 5 bases at V and 0 bases at J, with 16 bases in the middle. In nucleotides, the CDR3 is TGTGCCAGCAGCCGTCCGGGGCAGGGCCCTAACTATGGCTACACCTTC. Protein product: CASSRPGQGPNYGYTF.

The chain has TRBV20-1 and TRBJ1-5; 7 bases line up with TRBD1. The CDR3 is 12 residues long. V shed 4 bases, J shed 6 bases, and the junction held 3 bases outside the gene matches. The V gene's germline CDR1 is DFQATT and CDR2 SNEGSKA (reference sequence). CDR3 amino acids: CSAIDRVQPQHF. The CDR3 region has the DNA TGCAGTGCTATAGACAGGGTTCAGCCCCAGCATTTT.

The genes are TRBV6-6 and TRBJ1-3; tentative D call: TRBD1 (6 bases). The germline V gene has CDR1 MNHNY and CDR2 SVGAGI (reference sequence). The CDR3 has 14 residues. V gave up 2 bases and J gave up 3 bases, with 8 bases separating them. The CDR3 here is CASSYEGGGNTIYF. Written as DNA, the CDR3 is TGTGCCAGCAGTTACGAGGGGGGTGGAAACACCATATATTTT.

In its sample, this clonotype was seen a few times. The J gene is TRBJ1-3, the V gene TRBV6-1, with a tentative D call TRBD1 (5 bases). V lost 6 bases and J 0 bases, leaving 9 bases between the germline ends. Germline V gives CDR1 MNHNS, CDR2 SASEGT. The CDR3 length is 14 residues. The CDR3 bases are TGTGCCAGCAGCCGCGGGGCCTCTGGAAACACCATATATTTT. Its translation is CASSRGASGNTIYF.

This chain connects TRBV5-4 to TRBJ2-1, with TRBD2 matching 8 bases. The trim removed 0 bases at V and 4 bases at J, leaving 6 bases unmatched. CDR1 is SGHNT and CDR2 is YYREEE in the germline V gene (reference sequence). The CDR3 has 16 amino acids. CDR3 sequence reads: CASSLGRREVYNEQFF. The DNA for the CDR3 is TGTGCCAGCAGCTTGGGGAGGCGGGAGGTATACAATGAGCAGTTCTTC.

This clonotype has a handful of counts. The rearrangement links TRBV4-1 to TRBJ2-3; 11 nucleotides align to TRBD1. Germline V lookup: CDR1 MGHRA, CDR2 YSYEKL. The CDR3 is 16 residues long. V lost 1 base, J lost 4 bases, and 4 bases stayed unmatched. The CDR3 sequence: CASSQVPGQGADTQYF. As DNA, the CDR3 is TGCGCCAGCAGCCAAGTTCCGGGACAGGGGGCAGATACGCAGTATTTT.

This clonotype has just a few counts. The chain uses TRBV27 and TRBJ1-6; weak D call: TRBD1 (6 bases). V lost 6 bases and J 7 bases, leaving 13 bases between the germline ends. This CDR3 is 14 amino acids long. CDR1 MNHEY and CDR2 SMNVEV come from the germline V gene (reference sequence). The CDR3 nucleotides are TGTGCCAGCAGACAGGGAAGTGACAATTCACCCCTCCACTTT. Its translation is CASRQGSDNSPLHF.

This clonotype has only a few counts. The V call is TRBV5-5, the J call TRBJ1-4; the D is unclear. The CDR3 consists of 15 residues. Germline CDR1 is SGHKS and CDR2 is YYEKEE (reference sequence). Trimming removed 3 bases at V and 2 bases at J, with 11 bases between. The CDR3 DNA follows: TGTGCCAGCAGCTCCGGATCTTGGACTAATGAAAAACTGTTTTTT. Encoded protein: CASSSGSWTNEKLFF. The entire variable domain, with the rest obtained from reference TRBV5-5 and TRBJ1-4, is as follows: DAGVTQSPTHLIKTRGQQVTLRCSPISGHKSVSWYQQVLGQGPQFIFQYYEKEERGRGNFPDRFSARQFPNYSSELNVNALLLGDSALYLCASSSGSWTNEKLFFGSGTQLSVL.

The V call is TRBV7-2, the J call TRBJ1-1; a weak D match, TRBD1 (5 bases). The V gene lost 1 base and the J gene lost 8 bases, with 17 bases spanning the gap. CDR1 and CDR2 (germline): SGHTA, FQGNSA. The CDR3 sequence is 15 residues long. The CDR3 here is CASSLEVSAGREAFF. As DNA, the CDR3 is TGTGCCAGCAGCTTAGAGGTATCGGCAGGGAGGGAAGCTTTCTTT. The whole variable domain, filled in from reference TRBV7-2 and TRBJ1-1, reads GAGVSQSPSNKVTEKGKDVELRCDPISGHTALYWYRQSLGQGLEFLIYFQGNSAPDKSGLPSDRFSAERTGGSVSTLTIQRTQQEDSAVYLCASSLEVSAGREAFFGQGTRLTVV.

V and J are TRBV4-2 and TRBJ2-3, with D tentatively TRBD2 (7 bases). This CDR3 has 18 residues. Per the germline V gene, CDR1 is LGHNA and CDR2 is YNFKEQ. V gave up 2 bases and J gave up 3 bases, with 21 bases separating them. In DNA form, the CDR3 reads TGTGCCAGCAGCCAACACTTGAACACGGGGGGCGTAACAGATACGCAGTATTTT. Translating it yields CASSQHLNTGGVTDTQYF.

The rearrangement joins TRBV20-1 to TRBJ1-5; 7 bases are a match to TRBD1. CDR1 is DFQATT, CDR2 SNEGSKA, per germline (reference sequence). The CDR3 covers 14 residues. V was pared by 5 bases and J by 0 bases, with 4 bases of the junction left unmatched. As DNA, the CDR3 is TGCAGTGCTGGGACAGCGTATAGCAATCAGCCCCAGCATTTT. Translated, it gives CSAGTAYSNQPQHF.

This chain connects TRBV6-5 to TRBJ2-6, with D maybe TRBD1 (5 bases). CDR1 is MNHEY and CDR2 is SVGAGI in the germline V gene. V was pared by 2 bases and J by 1 base, with 9 bases between. This CDR3 region has 16 residues. CDR3 nucleotides: TGTGCCAGCAGTTACCCGACAGATTCTGGGGCCAACGTCCTGACTTTC. Its protein is CASSYPTDSGANVLTF.

This clonotype was seen once. This chain connects TRBV12-3 or TRBV12-4 to TRBJ2-1; D might be TRBD1 (5 bases). Trimming removed 6 bases at V and 9 bases at J, with 15 bases between. The CDR3 totals 13 residues. CDR3 protein: CASSPRVTGEQFF. The CDR3 DNA sequence: TGTGCCAGCAGCCCCAGGGTGACGGGTGAGCAGTTCTTC.

The chain combines TRBV20-1 with TRBJ2-1; D possibly corresponds to TRBD2 (6 bases). The CDR3 spans 14 residues. Germline CDR1 and CDR2: DFQATT and SNEGSKA (reference sequence). Trimming removed 3 bases at V and 6 bases at J, with 15 bases between. The CDR3 sequence is CSAREAGVSNEQFF. In DNA form, the CDR3 reads TGCAGTGCTAGGGAAGCGGGCGTCAGCAATGAGCAGTTCTTC.

The rearrangement links TRBV6-6 to TRBJ2-1; TRBD1 is a possible D gene (6 bases). The CDR3 is 15 residues long. CDR1 is MNHNY, CDR2 SVGAGI, per germline (reference sequence). V lost 6 bases and J 0 bases, leaving 12 bases between the germline ends. The CDR3, as DNA: TGTGCCAGCAGCAGGGGAGCGAGCTCCTACAATGAGCAGTTCTTC. Its protein is CASSRGASSYNEQFF.